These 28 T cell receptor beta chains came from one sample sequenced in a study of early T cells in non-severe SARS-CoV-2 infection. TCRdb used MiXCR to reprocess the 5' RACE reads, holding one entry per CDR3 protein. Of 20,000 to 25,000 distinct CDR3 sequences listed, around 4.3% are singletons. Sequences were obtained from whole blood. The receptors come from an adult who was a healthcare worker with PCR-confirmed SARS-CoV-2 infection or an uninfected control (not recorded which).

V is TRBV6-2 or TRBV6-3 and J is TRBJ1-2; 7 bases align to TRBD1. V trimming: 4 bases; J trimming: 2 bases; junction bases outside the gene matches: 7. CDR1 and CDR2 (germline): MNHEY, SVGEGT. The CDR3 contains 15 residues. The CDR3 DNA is TGTGCCAGCAGTTCACCGGGACAGAGAAACTATGGCTACACCTTC. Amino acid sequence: CASSSPGQRNYGYTF.

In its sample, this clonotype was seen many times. CDR3 protein: CASSSHRTGGAPYGYTF. The CDR3, as DNA: TGTGCCAGCAGTTCACATCGGACAGGGGGCGCCCCTTATGGCTACACCTTC. The chain uses TRBV28 and TRBJ1-2; 11 nucleotides agree with TRBD1. CDR3 length equals 17 residues. V was pared by 4 bases and J by 5 bases, with 12 bases of the junction left unmatched. CDR1 and CDR2 (germline): MDHEN, SYDVKM.

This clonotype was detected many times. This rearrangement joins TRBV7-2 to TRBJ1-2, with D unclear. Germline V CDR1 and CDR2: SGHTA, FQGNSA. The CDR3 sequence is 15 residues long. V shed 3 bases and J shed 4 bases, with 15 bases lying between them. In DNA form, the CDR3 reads TGTGCCAGCAGCTTGAAGGGTGGCAGTGGCTATGGCTACACCTTC. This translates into CASSLKGGSGYGYTF.

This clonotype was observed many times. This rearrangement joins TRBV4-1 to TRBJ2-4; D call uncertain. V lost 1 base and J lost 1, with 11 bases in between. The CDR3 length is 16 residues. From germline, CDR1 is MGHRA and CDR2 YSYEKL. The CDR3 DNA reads TGCGCCAGCAGCCAAGCTCTTTCCTCTGCCAAAAACATTCAGTACTTC. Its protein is CASSQALSSAKNIQYF.

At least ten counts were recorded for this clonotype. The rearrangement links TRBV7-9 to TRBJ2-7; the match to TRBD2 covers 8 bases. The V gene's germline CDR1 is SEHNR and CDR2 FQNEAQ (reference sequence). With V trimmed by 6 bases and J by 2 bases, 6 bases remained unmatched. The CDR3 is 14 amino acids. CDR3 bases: TGTGCCAGCAGTTTGGGGCGGGGGGCCTACGAGCAGTACTTC. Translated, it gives CASSLGRGAYEQYF.

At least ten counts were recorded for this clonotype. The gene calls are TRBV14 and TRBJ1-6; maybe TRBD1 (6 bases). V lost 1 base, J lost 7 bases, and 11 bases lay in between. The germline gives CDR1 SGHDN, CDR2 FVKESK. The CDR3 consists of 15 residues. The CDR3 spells CASSQGGTGNSPLHF. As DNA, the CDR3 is TGTGCCAGCAGCCAAGGAGGCACAGGGAATTCACCCCTCCACTTT. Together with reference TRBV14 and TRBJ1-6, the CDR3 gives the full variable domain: EAGVTQFPSHSVIEKGQTVTLRCDPISGHDNLYWYRRVMGKEIKFLLHFVKESKQDESGMPNNRFLAERTGGTYSTLKVQPAELEDSGVYFCASSQGGTGNSPLHFGNGTRLTVT.

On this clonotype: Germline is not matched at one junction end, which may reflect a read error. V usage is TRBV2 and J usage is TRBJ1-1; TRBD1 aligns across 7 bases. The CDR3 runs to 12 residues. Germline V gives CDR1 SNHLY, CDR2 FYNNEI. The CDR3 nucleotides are TGTGCCGGCAGGGACAGTTATACTGAAGCTTTCTTT. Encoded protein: CAGRDSYTEAFF.

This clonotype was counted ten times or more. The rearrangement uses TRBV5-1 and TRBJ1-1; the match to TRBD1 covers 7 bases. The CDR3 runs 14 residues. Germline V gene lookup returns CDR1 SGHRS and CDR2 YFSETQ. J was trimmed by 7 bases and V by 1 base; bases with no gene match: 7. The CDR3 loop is CASSLYRGRGEAFF. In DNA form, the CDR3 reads TGCGCCAGCAGCTTGTACAGGGGCCGAGGTGAAGCTTTCTTT.

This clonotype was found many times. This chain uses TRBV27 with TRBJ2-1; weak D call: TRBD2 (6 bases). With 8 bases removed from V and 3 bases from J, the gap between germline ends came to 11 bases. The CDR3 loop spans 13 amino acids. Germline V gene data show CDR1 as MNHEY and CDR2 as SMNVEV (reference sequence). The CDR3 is CASGRSGYNEQFF. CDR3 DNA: TGTGCCAGCGGGCGTAGCGGCTACAATGAGCAGTTCTTC.

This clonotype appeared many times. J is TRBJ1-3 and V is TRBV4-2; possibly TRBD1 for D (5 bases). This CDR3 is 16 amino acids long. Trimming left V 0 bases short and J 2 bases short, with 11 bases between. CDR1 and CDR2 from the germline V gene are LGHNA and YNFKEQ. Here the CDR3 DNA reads TGTGCCAGCAGCCAAGAGGGATGGGGCGCTGGAAACACCATATATTTT. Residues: CASSQEGWGAGNTIYF.

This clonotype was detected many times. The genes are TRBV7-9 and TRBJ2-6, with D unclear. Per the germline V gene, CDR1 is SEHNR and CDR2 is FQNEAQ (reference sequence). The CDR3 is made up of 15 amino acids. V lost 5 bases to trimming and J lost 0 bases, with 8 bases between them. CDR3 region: CASSTPTSGANVLTF. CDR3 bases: TGTGCCAGCAGCACACCCACCTCTGGGGCCAACGTCCTGACTTTC.

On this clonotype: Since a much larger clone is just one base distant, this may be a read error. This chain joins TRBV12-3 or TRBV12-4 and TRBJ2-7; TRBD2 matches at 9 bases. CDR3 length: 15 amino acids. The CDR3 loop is CVSSLLAGPSYEQYF. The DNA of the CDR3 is TGTGTCAGCAGTCTGCTAGCGGGACCCTCCTACGAGCAGTACTTC.

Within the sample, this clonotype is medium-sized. CDR3 region: CASSLVGSSYNEQFF. The CDR3 bases are TGTGCCAGCAGCTTAGTTGGGAGCTCCTACAATGAGCAGTTCTTC. The J gene is TRBJ2-1, the V gene TRBV7-2, with D perhaps TRBD2 (5 bases). Deletions cut 1 base from V and 0 bases from J, with 7 bases between. CDR3 length: 15 residues. Looked up from germline, CDR1 is SGHTA and CDR2 is FQGNSA.

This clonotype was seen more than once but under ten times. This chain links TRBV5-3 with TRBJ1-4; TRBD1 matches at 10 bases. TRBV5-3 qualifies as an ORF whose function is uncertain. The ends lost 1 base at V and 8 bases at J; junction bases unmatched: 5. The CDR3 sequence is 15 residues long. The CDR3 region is CARSLKTGGEEKLFF. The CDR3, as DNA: TGTGCCAGAAGCTTGAAGACAGGGGGCGAAGAAAAACTGTTTTTT.

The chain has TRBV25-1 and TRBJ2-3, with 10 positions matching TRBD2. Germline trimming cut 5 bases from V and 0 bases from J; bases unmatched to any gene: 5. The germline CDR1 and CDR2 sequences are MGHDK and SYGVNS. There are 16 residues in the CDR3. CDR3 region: CASSPSSGSSTDTQYF. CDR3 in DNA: TGTGCCAGCAGTCCCTCTAGCGGGAGTAGCACAGATACGCAGTATTTT.

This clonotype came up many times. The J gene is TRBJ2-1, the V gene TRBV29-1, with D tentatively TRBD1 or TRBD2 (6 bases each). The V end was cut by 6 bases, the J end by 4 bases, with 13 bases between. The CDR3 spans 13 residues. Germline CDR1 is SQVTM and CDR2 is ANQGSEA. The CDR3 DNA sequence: TGCAGCGTAGGGGGGAGAGATTACAATGAGCAGTTCTTC. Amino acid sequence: CSVGGRDYNEQFF.

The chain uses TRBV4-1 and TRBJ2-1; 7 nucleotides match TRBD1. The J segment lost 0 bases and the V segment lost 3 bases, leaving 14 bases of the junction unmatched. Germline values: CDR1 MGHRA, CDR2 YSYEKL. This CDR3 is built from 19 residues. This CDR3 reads CASSHHDRVRAISYNEQFF. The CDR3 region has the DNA TGCGCCAGCAGCCACCATGACAGGGTACGGGCTATCTCCTACAATGAGCAGTTCTTC.

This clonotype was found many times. The CDR3 nucleotides are TGTGCCAGCAGTTTTAGTGGAACCTACGAGCAGTACTTC. Its translation: CASSFSGTYEQYF. This rearrangement joins TRBV28 to TRBJ2-7; D not resolved. V lost 3 bases to trimming and J lost 2 bases, with 8 bases between them. The CDR3 runs 13 residues. Germline lookup yields CDR1 MDHEN and CDR2 SYDVKM.

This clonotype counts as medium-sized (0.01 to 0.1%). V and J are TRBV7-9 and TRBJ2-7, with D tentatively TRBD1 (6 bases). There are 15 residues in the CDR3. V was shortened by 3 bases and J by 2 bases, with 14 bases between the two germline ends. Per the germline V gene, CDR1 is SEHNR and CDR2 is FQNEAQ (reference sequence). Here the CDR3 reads CASSFAGGEAYEQYF. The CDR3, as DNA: TGTGCCAGCAGCTTCGCTGGGGGCGAGGCCTACGAGCAGTACTTC.

CDR3 amino acids: CASSSGLLAYQETQYF. The CDR3 bases are TGTGCCAGCAGTTCCGGTTTGTTGGCCTACCAAGAGACCCAGTACTTC. The chain recombines TRBV12-3 or TRBV12-4 with TRBJ2-5; D unclear. This CDR3 contains 16 residues. The V and J ends lost 4 bases and 0 bases respectively, with 15 bases between them.

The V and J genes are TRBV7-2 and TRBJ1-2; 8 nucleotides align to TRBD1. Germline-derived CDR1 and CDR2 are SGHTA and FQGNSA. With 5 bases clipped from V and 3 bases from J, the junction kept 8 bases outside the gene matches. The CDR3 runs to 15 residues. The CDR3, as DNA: TGTGCCAGCAGCCCAGGGGGCAGGGTACACTATGGCTACACCTTC. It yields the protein CASSPGGRVHYGYTF.

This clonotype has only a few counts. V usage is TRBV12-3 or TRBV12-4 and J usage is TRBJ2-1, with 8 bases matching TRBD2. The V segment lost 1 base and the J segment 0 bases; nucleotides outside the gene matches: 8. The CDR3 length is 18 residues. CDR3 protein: CASSLVSLAGPSYNEQFF. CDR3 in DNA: TGTGCCAGCAGTTTAGTCAGTCTAGCGGGCCCCTCCTACAATGAGCAGTTCTTC.

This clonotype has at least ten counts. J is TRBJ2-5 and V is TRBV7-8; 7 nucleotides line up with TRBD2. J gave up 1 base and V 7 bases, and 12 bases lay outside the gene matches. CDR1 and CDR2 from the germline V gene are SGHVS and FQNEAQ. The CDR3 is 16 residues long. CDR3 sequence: CASTPLMGGFQETQYF. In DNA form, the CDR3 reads TGTGCCAGCACCCCTTTAATGGGGGGGTTCCAAGAGACCCAGTACTTC.

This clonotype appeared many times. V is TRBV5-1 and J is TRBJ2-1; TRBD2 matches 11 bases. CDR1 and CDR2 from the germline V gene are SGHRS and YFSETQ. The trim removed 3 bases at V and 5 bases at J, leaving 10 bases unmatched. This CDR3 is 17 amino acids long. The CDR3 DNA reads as TGCGCCAGCAGCTCTCCAAGGGCTAGCGGGAGGAACAATGAGCAGTTCTTC. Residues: CASSSPRASGRNNEQFF.

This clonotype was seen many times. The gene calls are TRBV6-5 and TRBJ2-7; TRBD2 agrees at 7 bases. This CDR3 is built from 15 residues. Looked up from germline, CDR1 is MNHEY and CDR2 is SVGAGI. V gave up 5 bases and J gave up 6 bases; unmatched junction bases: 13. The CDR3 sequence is CASSAGLVDVGEQYF. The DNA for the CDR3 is TGTGCCAGCAGTGCTGGACTAGTCGACGTGGGCGAGCAGTACTTC.

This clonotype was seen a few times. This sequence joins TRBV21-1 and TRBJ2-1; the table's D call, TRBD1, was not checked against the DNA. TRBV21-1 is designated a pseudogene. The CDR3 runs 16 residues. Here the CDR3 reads CASSKVTGTAYNEQFF. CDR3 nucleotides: TGTGCCAGCAGCAAAGTGACCGGGACAGCCTACAATGAGCAGTTCTTC.

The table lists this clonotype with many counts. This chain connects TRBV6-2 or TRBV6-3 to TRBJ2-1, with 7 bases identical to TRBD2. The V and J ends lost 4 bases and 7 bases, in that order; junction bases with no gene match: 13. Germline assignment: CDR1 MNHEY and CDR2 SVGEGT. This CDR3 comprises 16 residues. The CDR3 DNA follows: TGTGCCAGCAGTTCTTGGGCTAGCGGAGAGTGGAATGAGCAGTTCTTC. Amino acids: CASSSWASGEWNEQFF.

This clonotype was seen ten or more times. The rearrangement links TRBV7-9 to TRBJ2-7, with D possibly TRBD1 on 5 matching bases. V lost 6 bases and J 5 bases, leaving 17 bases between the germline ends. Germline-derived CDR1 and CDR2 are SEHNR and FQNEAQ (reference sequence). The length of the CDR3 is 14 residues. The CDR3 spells CASSPGAVVDEQYF. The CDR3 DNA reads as TGTGCCAGCAGTCCTGGGGCTGTTGTGGACGAGCAGTACTTC.